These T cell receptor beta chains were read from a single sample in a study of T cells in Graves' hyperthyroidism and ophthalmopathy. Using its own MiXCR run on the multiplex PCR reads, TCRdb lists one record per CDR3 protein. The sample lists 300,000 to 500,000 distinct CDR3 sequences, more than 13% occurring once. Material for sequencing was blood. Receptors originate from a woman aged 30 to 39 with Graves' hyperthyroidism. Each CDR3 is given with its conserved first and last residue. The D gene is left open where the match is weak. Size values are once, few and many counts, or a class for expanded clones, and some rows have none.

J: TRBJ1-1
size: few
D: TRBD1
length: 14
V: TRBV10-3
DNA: TGTGCCATCAGTGGACAGGGGGCGATGACTGAAGCTTTCTTT
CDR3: CAISGQGAMTEAFF

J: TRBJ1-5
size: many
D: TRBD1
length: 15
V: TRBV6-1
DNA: TGTGCCAGCAGTGTGGACAGGGCACGCAATCAGCCCCAGCATTTT
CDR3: CASSVDRARNQPQHF

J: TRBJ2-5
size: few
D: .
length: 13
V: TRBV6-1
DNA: TGTGCCAGCAGACGGGGGACAGAAGCTTATCAGTACTTC
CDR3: CASRRGTEAYQYF

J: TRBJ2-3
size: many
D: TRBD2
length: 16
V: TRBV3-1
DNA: TGTGCCAGCAGCCAAGTGCGCGGGAGTCCCACAGATACGCAGTATTTT
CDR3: CASSQVRGSPTDTQYF

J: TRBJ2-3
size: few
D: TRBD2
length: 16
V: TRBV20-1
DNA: TGCAGTGCTAGGAGACTAGCGGGAGTTAAGACAGATACGCAGTATTTT
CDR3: CSARRLAGVKTDTQYF

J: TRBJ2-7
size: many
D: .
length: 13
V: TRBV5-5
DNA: TGTGCCAGCAGCTCGGACTTCACCTACGAGCAGTACTTC
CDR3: CASSSDFTYEQYF

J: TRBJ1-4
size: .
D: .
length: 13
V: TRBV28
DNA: TGTGCCAGCACCGGGGCCGTGAGAGAAAAACTGTTTTTT
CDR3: CASTGAVREKLFF

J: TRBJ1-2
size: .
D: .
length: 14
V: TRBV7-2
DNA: TGTGCCAGCAGCTTAGGGACAGCCTTAAATGGCTACACCTTC
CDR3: CASSLGTALNGYTF

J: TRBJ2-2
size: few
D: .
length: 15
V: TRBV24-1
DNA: TGTGCCACCAGTGATTGGAACGTAGGCGCCGGGGAGCTGTTTTTT
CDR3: CATSDWNVGAGELFF

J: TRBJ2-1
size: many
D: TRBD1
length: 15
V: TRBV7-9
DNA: TGTGCCAGCAGTTCCGACAGGGTCTTCTACAATGAGCAGTTCTTC
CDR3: CASSSDRVFYNEQFF

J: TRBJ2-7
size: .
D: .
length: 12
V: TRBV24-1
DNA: TGTGCCACCAAGGGTAATTCCTACGAGCAGTACTTC
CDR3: CATKGNSYEQYF

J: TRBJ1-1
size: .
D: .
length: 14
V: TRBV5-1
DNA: TGCGCCAGCGGATCGTCAGGGAGGATAGATGAAGCTTTCTTT
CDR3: CASGSSGRIDEAFF

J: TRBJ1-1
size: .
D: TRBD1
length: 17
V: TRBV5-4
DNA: TGTGCCAGCAGAACTGGTGGGACAGGGGGCATGAACACTGAAGCTTTCTTT
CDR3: CASRTGGTGGMNTEAFF

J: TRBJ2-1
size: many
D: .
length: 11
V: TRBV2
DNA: TGTGCCAGCAGTCGGACGGGAGAGCAGTTCTTC
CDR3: CASSRTGEQFF

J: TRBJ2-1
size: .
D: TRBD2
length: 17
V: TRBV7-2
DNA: TGTGCCAGCAGCTTAGCCCCTAGCGGGAGGGCCGGTTGGGAGCAGTTCTTC
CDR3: CASSLAPSGRAGWEQFF

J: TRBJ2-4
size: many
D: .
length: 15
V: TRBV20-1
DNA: TGCAGTGCTAGTTCGGCAGGAGAGGACAAAAACATTCAGTACTTC
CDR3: CSASSAGEDKNIQYF

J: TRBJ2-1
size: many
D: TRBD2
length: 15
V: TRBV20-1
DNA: TGCAGTGCTTTTTTCCCCATGACTAGCGTTCCTGAGCAGTTCTTC
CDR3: CSAFFPMTSVPEQFF

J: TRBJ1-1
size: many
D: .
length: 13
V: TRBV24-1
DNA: TGTGCCACCACCGGACATAAGAACACTGAAGCTTTCTTT
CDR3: CATTGHKNTEAFF